This note documents a single TCR beta chain sequence. Original processing methods: Nucleated cell number was recorded as an estimate derived from reference gene primer amplification. Measured with immunoSEQ multiplex PCR; TCRdb has only the in-frame clones, and not every one. V and J calls and clone size come straight from that table; D and trimming were deduced from the DNA. The table includes some 70,000 clones, roughly 80% detected once. This sample was taken from a study of blood T cell repertoires in COVID-19. CDR1 is SGDLS, CDR2 YYNGEE, per germline. The V segment lost 0 bases and the J segment 8 bases; nucleotides outside the gene matches: 9. The CDR3 totals 16 residues.

The receptor was isolated from a human donor in a cohort sampled during active COVID-19. The chain joins TRBV9 to TRBJ2-1; 9 positions match TRBD2. Sequencing was done on a sample of peripheral blood. CDR3 in amino acids: CASSVAGRGGLDEQFF. Here the CDR3 DNA reads TGTGCCAGCAGCGTAGCGGGGCGGGGGGGCCTCGATGAGCAGTTCTTC.